This TCR beta chain was found in a study of T cell repertoires in cytomegalovirus infection. V lost 2 bases and J lost 7, with 20 bases in between. The CDR3 is 17 amino acids. The germline gives CDR1 MNHEY, CDR2 SVGEGT. On this clonotype: Its target is unknown.

TCRdb used MiXCR to reprocess the reads, holding one entry per CDR3 protein. The table shows 450,000 to 600,000 distinct CDR3 sequences, with roughly a third occurring only once. Sequencing used cultured PBMCs, obtained from culture after CMV antigen stimulation. The V and J genes are TRBV6-2 or TRBV6-3 and TRBJ2-2; a weak D match, TRBD1 (5 bases). This clonotype originated in a human donor in good health (CMV status not recorded). Some clones in this sample may be carry-over from other donors' samples. Here the CDR3 reads CASSYVPGSFTSGELFF. The CDR3 DNA sequence: TGTGCCAGCAGTTACGTCCCAGGGTCTTTCACCAGCGGGGAGCTGTTTTTT.